This TCR beta chain is drawn from a study of T cell responses to AZD1222 COVID-19 vaccine. Turning to the study itself: Second-dose recipients at about 4 or about 12 weeks were treated as one pooled group.

The V gene's germline CDR1 is SGHAT and CDR2 FQNNGV. The CDR3 length is 13 residues. Trimming left V 0 bases short and J 7 bases short, with 8 bases between. Study-wide results and caveats: Baseline testing showed seropositivity in only a handful of AZD1222 recipients. Nearly half of spike-specific TCRs reportedly target variant regions that are unmutated in the B.1.351 and B.1.1.7 variants. Spike-specific TCR breadth and depth both grew after two AZD1222 doses.

Details on this clone: Its antigen is currently unknown.

This table comes from immunoSEQ multiplex PCR, and its TCRdb copy is limited to in-frame clones, with some not included. The sample gives roughly 100,000 clones, around 80% of which show up once; 5% is in the top ten. The material sequenced was peripheral blood, taken on day 0 of AZD1222 vaccination. The V gene is TRBV11-2, the J gene TRBJ2-3; possibly TRBD2 for D (5 bases). This TCR was recovered from an adult in good health. The CDR3 protein is CASSLESTNTQYF. CDR3 coding DNA: TGTGCCAGCAGCTTAGAATCGACTAATACGCAGTATTTT.